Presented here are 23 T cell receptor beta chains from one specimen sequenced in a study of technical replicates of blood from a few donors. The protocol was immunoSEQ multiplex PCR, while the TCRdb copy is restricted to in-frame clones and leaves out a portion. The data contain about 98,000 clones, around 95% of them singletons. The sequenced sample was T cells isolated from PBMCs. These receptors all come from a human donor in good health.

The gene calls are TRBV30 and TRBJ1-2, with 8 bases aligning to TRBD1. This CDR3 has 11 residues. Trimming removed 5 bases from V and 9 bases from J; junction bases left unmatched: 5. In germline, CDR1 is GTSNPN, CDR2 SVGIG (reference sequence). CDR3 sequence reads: CAWYRGYSYTF. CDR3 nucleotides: TGTGCCTGGTACAGGGGGTATAGCTACACCTTC.

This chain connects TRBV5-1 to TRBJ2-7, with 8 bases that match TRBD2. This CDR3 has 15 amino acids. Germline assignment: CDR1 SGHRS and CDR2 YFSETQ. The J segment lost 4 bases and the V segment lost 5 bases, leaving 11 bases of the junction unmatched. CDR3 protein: CASSFGLAGSYEQYF. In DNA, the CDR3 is TGCGCCAGCAGTTTCGGGCTAGCGGGTAGTTACGAGCAGTACTTC.

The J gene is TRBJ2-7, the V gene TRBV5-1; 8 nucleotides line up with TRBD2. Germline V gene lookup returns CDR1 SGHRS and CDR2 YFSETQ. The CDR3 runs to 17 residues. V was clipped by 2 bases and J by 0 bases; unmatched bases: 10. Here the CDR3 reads CASSLRVAGRSSYEQYF. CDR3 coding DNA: TGCGCCAGCAGCTTAAGAGTAGCGGGAAGGAGCTCCTACGAGCAGTACTTC.

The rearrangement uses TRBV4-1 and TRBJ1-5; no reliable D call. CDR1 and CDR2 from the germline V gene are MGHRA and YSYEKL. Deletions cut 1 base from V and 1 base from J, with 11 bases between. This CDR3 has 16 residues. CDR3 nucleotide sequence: TGCGCCAGCAGCCAAGGCCCGACCGGGAGCAATCAGCCCCAGCATTTT. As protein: CASSQGPTGSNQPQHF.

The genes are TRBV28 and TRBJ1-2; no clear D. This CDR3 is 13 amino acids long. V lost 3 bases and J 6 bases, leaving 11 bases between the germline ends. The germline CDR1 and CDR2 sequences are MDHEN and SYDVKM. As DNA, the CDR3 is TGTGCCAGCAGTTTGCGGGGAGTTGATGGCTACACCTTC. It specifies CASSLRGVDGYTF.

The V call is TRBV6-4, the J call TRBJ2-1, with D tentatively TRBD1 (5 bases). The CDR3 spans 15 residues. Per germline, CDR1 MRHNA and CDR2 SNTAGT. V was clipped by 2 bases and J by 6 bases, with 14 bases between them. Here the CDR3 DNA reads TGTGCCAGCAGTGACCACATGATTACAGGCAATGAGCAGTTCTTC. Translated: CASSDHMITGNEQFF.

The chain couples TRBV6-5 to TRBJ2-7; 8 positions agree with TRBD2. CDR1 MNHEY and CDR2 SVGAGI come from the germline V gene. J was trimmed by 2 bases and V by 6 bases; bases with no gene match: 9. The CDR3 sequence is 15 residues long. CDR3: CASSRKAGAAYEQYF. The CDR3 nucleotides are TGTGCCAGCAGCAGAAAAGCGGGAGCAGCCTACGAGCAGTACTTC.

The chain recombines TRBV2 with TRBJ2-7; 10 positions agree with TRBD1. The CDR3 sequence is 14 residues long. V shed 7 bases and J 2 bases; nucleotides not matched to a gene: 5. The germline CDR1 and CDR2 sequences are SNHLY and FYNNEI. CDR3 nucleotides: TGTGCCAGCACCACCGGGACAGGGGCCTACGAGCAGTACTTC. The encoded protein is CASTTGTGAYEQYF. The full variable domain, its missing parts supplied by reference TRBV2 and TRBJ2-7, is EPEVTQTPSHQVTQMGQEVILRCVPISNHLYFYWYRQILGQKVEFLVSFYNNEISEKSEIFDDQFSVERPDGSNFTLKIRSTKLEDSAMYFCASTTGTGAYEQYFGPGTRLTVT.

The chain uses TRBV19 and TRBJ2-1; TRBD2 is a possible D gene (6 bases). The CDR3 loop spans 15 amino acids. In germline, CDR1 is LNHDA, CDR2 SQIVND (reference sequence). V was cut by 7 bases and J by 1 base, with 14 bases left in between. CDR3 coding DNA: TGTGCCAGTACCCCACTAGCTCTGTCCTACAATGAGCAGTTCTTC. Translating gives CASTPLALSYNEQFF.

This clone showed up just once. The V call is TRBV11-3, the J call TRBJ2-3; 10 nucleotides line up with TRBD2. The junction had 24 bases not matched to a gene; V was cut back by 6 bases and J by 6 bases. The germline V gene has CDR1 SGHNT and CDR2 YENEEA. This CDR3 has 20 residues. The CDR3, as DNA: TGTGCCAGCAGAACTTTTCCTCAACCCCCAACTAGCGGGATGATGGATACGCAGTATTTT. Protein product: CASRTFPQPPTSGMMDTQYF.

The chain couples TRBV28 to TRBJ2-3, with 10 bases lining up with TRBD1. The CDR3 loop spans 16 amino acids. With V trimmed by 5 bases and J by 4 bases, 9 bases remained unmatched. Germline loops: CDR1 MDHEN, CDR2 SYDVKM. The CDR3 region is CASSITGTGVPDTQYF. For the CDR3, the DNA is TGTGCCAGCAGTATAACCGGGACAGGGGTCCCAGATACGCAGTATTTT.

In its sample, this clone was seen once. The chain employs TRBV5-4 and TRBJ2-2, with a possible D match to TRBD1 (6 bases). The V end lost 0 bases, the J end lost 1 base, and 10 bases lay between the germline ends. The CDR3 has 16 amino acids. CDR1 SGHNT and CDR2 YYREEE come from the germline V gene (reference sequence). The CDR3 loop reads CASSLAGTKNTGELFF. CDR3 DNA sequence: TGTGCCAGCAGCTTGGCCGGGACAAAGAACACCGGGGAGCTGTTTTTT.

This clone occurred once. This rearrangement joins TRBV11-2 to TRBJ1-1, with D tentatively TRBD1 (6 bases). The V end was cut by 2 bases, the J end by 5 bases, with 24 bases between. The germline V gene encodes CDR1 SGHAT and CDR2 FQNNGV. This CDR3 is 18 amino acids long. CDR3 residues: CASSLWSRQQEGGTEAFF. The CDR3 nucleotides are TGTGCCAGCAGCTTATGGTCCCGACAGCAAGAGGGGGGGACTGAAGCTTTCTTT. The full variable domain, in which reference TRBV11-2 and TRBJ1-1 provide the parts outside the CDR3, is EAGVAQSPRYKIIEKRQSVAFWCNPISGHATLYWYQQILGQGPKLLIQFQNNGVVDDSQLPKDRFSAERLKGVDSTLKIQPAKLEDSAVYLCASSLWSRQQEGGTEAFFGQGTRLTVV.

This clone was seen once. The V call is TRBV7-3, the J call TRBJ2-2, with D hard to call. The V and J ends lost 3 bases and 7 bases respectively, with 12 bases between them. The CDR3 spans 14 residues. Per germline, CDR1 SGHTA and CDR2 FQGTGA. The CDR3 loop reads CASSLNSLSGELFF. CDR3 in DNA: TGTGCCAGCAGCTTGAATAGTCTAAGCGGGGAGCTGTTTTTT.

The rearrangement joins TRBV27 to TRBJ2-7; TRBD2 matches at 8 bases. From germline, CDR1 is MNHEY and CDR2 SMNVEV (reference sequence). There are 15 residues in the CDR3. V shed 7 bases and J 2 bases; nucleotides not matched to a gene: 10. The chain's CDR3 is CASKWARGGAYEQYF. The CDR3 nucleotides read TGTGCCAGCAAGTGGGCCCGGGGGGGGGCCTACGAGCAGTACTTC.

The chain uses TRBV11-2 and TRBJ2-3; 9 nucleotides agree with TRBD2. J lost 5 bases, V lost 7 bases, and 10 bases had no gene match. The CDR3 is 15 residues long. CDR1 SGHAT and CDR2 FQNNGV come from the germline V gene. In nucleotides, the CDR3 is TGTGCCAGCACCCGATTAGCGGGAGTTGTAGATACGCAGTATTTT. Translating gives CASTRLAGVVDTQYF.

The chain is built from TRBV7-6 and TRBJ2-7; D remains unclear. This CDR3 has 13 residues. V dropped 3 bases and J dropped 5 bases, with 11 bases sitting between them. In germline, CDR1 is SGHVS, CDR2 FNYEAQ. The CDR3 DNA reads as TGTGCCAGCAGCTTCAGACTTGGCGACGAGCAGTACTTC. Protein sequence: CASSFRLGDEQYF.

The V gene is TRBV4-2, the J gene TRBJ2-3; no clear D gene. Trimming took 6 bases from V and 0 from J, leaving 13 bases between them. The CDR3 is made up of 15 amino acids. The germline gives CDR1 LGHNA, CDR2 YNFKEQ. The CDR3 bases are TGTGCCAGCAGGCCGGGTGGAAGAAGCACAGATACGCAGTATTTT. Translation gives CASRPGGRSTDTQYF.

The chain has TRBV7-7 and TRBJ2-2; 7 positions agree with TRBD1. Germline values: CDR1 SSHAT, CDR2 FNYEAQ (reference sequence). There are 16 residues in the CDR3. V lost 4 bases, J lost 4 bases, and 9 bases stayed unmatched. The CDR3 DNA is TGTGCCAGCAGCTCGCAAGGGACAGCCTTCACCGGGGAGCTGTTTTTT. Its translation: CASSSQGTAFTGELFF.

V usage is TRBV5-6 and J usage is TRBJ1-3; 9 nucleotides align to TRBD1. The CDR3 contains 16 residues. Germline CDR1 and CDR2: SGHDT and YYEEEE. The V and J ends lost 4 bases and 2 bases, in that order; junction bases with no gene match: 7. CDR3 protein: CASSKWDRAAGNTIYF. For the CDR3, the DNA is TGTGCCAGCAGCAAATGGGACAGGGCGGCTGGAAACACCATATATTTT. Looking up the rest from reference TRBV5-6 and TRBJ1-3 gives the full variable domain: DAGVTQSPTHLIKTRGQQVTLRCSPKSGHDTVSWYQQALGQGPQFIFQYYEEEERQRGNFPDRFSGHQFPNYSSELNVNALLLGDSALYLCASSKWDRAAGNTIYFGEGSWLTVV.

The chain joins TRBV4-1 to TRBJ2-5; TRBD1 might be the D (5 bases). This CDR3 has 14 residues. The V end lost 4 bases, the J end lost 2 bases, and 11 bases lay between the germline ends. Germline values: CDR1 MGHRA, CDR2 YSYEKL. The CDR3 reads CASSLGTGQETQYF. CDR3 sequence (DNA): TGCGCCAGCAGCCTAGGAACAGGACAAGAGACCCAGTACTTC.

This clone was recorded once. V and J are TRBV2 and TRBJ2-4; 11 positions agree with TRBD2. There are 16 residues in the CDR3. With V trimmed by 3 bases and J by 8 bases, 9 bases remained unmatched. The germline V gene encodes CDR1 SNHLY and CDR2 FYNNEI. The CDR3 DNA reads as TGTGCCAGCAGTGAGGCTAGCGGGAGGACCCGGGACATTCAGTACTTC. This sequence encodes CASSEASGRTRDIQYF.

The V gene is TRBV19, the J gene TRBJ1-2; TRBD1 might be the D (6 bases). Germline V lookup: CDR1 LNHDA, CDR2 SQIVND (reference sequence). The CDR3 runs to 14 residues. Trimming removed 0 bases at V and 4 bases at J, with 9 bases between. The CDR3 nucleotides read TGTGCCAGTAGTATAGATCCGGACAGCTATGGCTACACCTTC. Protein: CASSIDPDSYGYTF.